A selection of T cell receptor beta chains follows, all from one sample in a study of blood T cells in healthy people across ages. TCRdb re-called the 5' RACE reads through MiXCR, storing one row per CDR3 protein. The sample lists 800,000 to 950,000 distinct CDR3 sequences; 29% were seen once. These data are also associated with another study on T cells of mothers and their children.

The specimen was blood. The receptors come from a woman aged 35 to 49 in good health. Each CDR3 is given with its conserved first and last residue. The order of the fields is V gene, J gene, D gene, clone size, CDR3 DNA, CDR3 protein. The D gene is left open where the match is weak. The listing skips clone size in some rows; elsewhere it reads once, few, many or a size class.

V: TRBV7-2
J: TRBJ2-3
D: TRBD2
size: many
DNA: TGTGCCAGCAGCCCCGACGGAGCGGGGGGGCCCCCAGATACGCAGTATTTT
CDR3: CASSPDGAGGPPDTQYF

V: TRBV7-2
J: TRBJ2-7
D: TRBD2
size: .
DNA: TGTGCCAGCAGCCCGCGACTAGCGGGAGGGCCTTACAATGAGCAGTACTTC
CDR3: CASSPRLAGGPYNEQYF

V: TRBV15
J: TRBJ2-4
D: .
size: many
DNA: TGTGCCACCAGCAGAGATATAGGTACAAAGTACTTC
CDR3: CATSRDIGTKYF

V: TRBV10-3
J: TRBJ2-7
D: .
size: few
DNA: TGTGCCATCAGTGAGGCGGCACGGGGGTGCGAGCAGTACTTC
CDR3: CAISEAARGCEQYF

V: TRBV7-2
J: TRBJ2-7
D: .
size: .
DNA: TGTGCCAGCAGCTTTGTAGGGCCTTACGAGCAGTACTTC
CDR3: CASSFVGPYEQYF

V: TRBV6-2/TRBV6-3
J: TRBJ2-7
D: .
size: .
DNA: TGTGCCAGCAGTTACTATGGACAGACCTACGAGCAGTACTTC
CDR3: CASSYYGQTYEQYF

V: TRBV5-1
J: TRBJ1-4
D: .
size: many
DNA: TGCGCCAGCAGCTTAAATGACAGGGAAAAACTGTTTTTT
CDR3: CASSLNDREKLFF

V: TRBV5-4
J: TRBJ2-7
D: .
size: .
DNA: TGTGCCAGCAGCTTGATGGGCAGGGTCCACGAGCAGTACTTC
CDR3: CASSLMGRVHEQYF

V: TRBV7-3
J: TRBJ2-3
D: .
size: .
DNA: TGTGCCAGCGCCTCCTCCCTGGCAGGCACAGATACGCAGTATTTT
CDR3: CASASSLAGTDTQYF

V: TRBV4-2
J: TRBJ1-2
D: .
size: .
DNA: TGTGCCAGCAGCCAAGGATCAGGGCGGGGGGATGACTACACCTTC
CDR3: CASSQGSGRGDDYTF

V: TRBV5-1
J: TRBJ2-7
D: TRBD1
size: many
DNA: TGCGCCAGCAGCTTGGATCCAGGGGGCTACGAGCAGTACTTC
CDR3: CASSLDPGGYEQYF

V: TRBV2
J: TRBJ1-5
D: .
size: .
DNA: TGTGCCAGCTCTCAAGACGGTGAGCCCGTCAATCAGCCCCAGCATTTT
CDR3: CASSQDGEPVNQPQHF

V: TRBV20-1
J: TRBJ2-5
D: .
size: many
DNA: TGCAGTGCAACAAGGCAAGAGACCCAGTACTTC
CDR3: CSATRQETQYF

V: TRBV27
J: TRBJ2-7
D: .
size: few
DNA: TGTGCCAGCAGTTTATGGGGCTCGGGGTACTACGAGCAGTACTTC
CDR3: CASSLWGSGYYEQYF

V: TRBV29-1
J: TRBJ2-3
D: TRBD2
size: few
DNA: TGCAGCGCCCGACGGAACAGGGGAGGACTAGCGGGGACCCCAAGCACAGATACGCAGTATTTT
CDR3: CSARRNRGGLAGTPSTDTQYF

V: TRBV20-1
J: TRBJ2-4
D: .
size: many
DNA: TGCAGTGCTAGAGATGAAGCCTTCCCAGCCAAAAACATTCAGTACTTC
CDR3: CSARDEAFPAKNIQYF

V: TRBV5-1
J: TRBJ1-1
D: .
size: .
DNA: TGCGCCCGCAGCTCCCCGGGGCGCGAAAAGGCTTTCTTT
CDR3: CARSSPGREKAFF

V: TRBV18
J: TRBJ1-2
D: TRBD1
size: few
DNA: TGTGCCAGCTCACCACCGGGACAGGGACCCTATGGCTACACCTTC
CDR3: CASSPPGQGPYGYTF

V: TRBV7-9
J: TRBJ1-5
D: TRBD1
size: .
DNA: TGTGCCAGCAGCTTAGCACAGGGGGCGAGAAATCAGCCCCAGCATTTT
CDR3: CASSLAQGARNQPQHF

V: TRBV7-6
J: TRBJ2-7
D: TRBD2
size: many
DNA: TGTGCCAGCAGCTTGGCTAGCGGGGGGTACGAGCAGTACTTC
CDR3: CASSLASGGYEQYF

V: TRBV5-1
J: TRBJ1-1
D: TRBD1
size: few
DNA: TGCGCCAGCAGCTTAGGGACAGGGGGCCTGAACACTGAAGCTTTCTTT
CDR3: CASSLGTGGLNTEAFF

V: TRBV7-2
J: TRBJ2-5
D: TRBD2
size: .
DNA: TGTGCCAGCAGCTTGAGGACTAGCGGGCCTCAAGAGACCCAGTACTTC
CDR3: CASSLRTSGPQETQYF

V: TRBV5-6
J: TRBJ1-2
D: TRBD1
size: many
DNA: TGTGCCAGCACCGAATTCGACAGGGAGCATGGCTACACCTTC
CDR3: CASTEFDREHGYTF

V: TRBV2
J: TRBJ1-1
D: TRBD1
size: few
DNA: TGTGCCAGCATCAGGGGCTTTCAGTGGAGGGGGCGGAACACTGAAGCTTTCTTT
CDR3: CASIRGFQWRGRNTEAFF

V: TRBV5-6
J: TRBJ1-2
D: .
size: .
DNA: TGTGCCAGCAGCTTGGATGCCGGTTGGATATATGGCTACACCTTC
CDR3: CASSLDAGWIYGYTF

V: TRBV6-1
J: TRBJ2-5
D: TRBD1
size: many
DNA: TGTGCCAGCGTCGAGGGACAGGGGAGGGAGACCCAGTACTTC
CDR3: CASVEGQGRETQYF

V: TRBV20-1
J: TRBJ2-6
D: .
size: many
DNA: TGCAGTGCTAGCTCAGGGAGTTTAAGTGGGGCCAACGTCCTGACTTTC
CDR3: CSASSGSLSGANVLTF

V: TRBV4-3
J: TRBJ1-2
D: .
size: many
DNA: TGCGCCAGCAGCCAAGATTACACCAGGGGTATCTATGGCTACACCTTC
CDR3: CASSQDYTRGIYGYTF

V: TRBV6-1
J: TRBJ1-1
D: .
size: few
DNA: TGTGCCAGCAGCCAACGGGGGACGAGGGGTAAGAACACTGAAGCTTTCTTT
CDR3: CASSQRGTRGKNTEAFF

V: TRBV28
J: TRBJ2-3
D: .
size: .
DNA: TGTGCCAGCAGTTCAGCCCCCTCTAAAATGACCGAAAGCATAGATACGCAGTATTTT
CDR3: CASSSAPSKMTESIDTQYF

V: TRBV5-6
J: TRBJ2-1
D: TRBD1
size: few
DNA: TGTGCCAGCAGCAAACAGGGGCTTAGGACGATCAATGAGCAGTTCTTC
CDR3: CASSKQGLRTINEQFF